One sample yielded the 18 T cell receptor beta chains listed below, sequenced in a study of OX40 agonist ivuxolimab in advanced cancers. Library creation used the immunoSEQ multiplex PCR assay. TCRdb's version of the immuneACCESS table is confined to in-frame rearrangements and falls short of the full clone set. An unresolved V gene accounts for under half of the shortfall where checked; the remainder is of unknown origin. The sample table lists roughly 77,000 clones, approximately 84% of them with a count of one. The leading ten clones occupy 4% to 6% of the sample. Sequenced material: CD4+ or CD8+ T cells sorted from blood, taken in a trial of the OX40 agonist ivuxolimab. These receptors were taken from an adult with an advanced solid tumor such as melanoma, head and neck, liver or kidney cancer.

The chain links TRBV9 to TRBJ1-1, with a possible D match to TRBD1 (5 bases). Germline V lookup: CDR1 SGDLS, CDR2 YYNGEE. V lost 3 bases and J lost 4, with 16 bases in between. The CDR3 runs to 15 residues. Here the CDR3 reads CASSADARDGTEAFF. CDR3 DNA sequence: TGTGCCAGCAGCGCCGACGCCCGGGACGGCACTGAAGCTTTCTTT.

The chain employs TRBV27 and TRBJ1-4, with D hard to call. There are 14 residues in the CDR3. V lost 3 bases and J 7 bases, leaving 12 bases between the germline ends. Germline-derived CDR1 and CDR2 are MNHEY and SMNVEV (reference sequence). CDR3 DNA sequence: TGTGCCAGCAGTTTTTCTGGTTCGGGTGAAAAACTGTTTTTT. It encodes CASSFSGSGEKLFF. Looking up the rest from reference TRBV27 and TRBJ1-4 gives the full variable domain: EAQVTQNPRYLITVTGKKLTVTCSQNMNHEYMSWYRQDPGLGLRQIYYSMNVEVTDKGDVPEGYKVSRKEKRNFPLILESPSPNQTSLYFCASSFSGSGEKLFFGSGTQLSVL.

The DNA of the CDR3 is TGTGCCAGCAAAAGGGATACCTACAATGAGCAGTTCTTC. Residues: CASKRDTYNEQFF. V and J are TRBV27 and TRBJ2-1; no reliable D call. Germline V gene data show CDR1 as MNHEY and CDR2 as SMNVEV (reference sequence). V was clipped by 7 bases and J by 2 bases, with 9 bases between them. The CDR3 has 13 residues.

The V gene is TRBV29-1, the J gene TRBJ2-2; D is tentatively TRBD1 or TRBD2 (5 bases each). This CDR3 contains 12 residues. The germline V gene has CDR1 SQVTM and CDR2 ANQGSEA. V lost 3 bases and J lost 6, with 8 bases in between. The CDR3 reads CSVDGGAGELFF. For the CDR3, the DNA is TGCAGCGTTGATGGGGGAGCCGGGGAGCTGTTTTTT.

The genes are TRBV4-3 and TRBJ1-5; weak D call: TRBD1 (6 bases). CDR3 size: 17 residues. The ends were cut back, 3 bases at V and 3 bases at J, with 18 bases in the middle. The germline gives CDR1 LGHNA, CDR2 YSLEER. The CDR3 nucleotides read TGCGCCAGCAGCCATCACCACGCGGGGGGCGCCAATCAGCCCCAGCATTTT. It yields the protein CASSHHHAGGANQPQHF.

This clone was detected once. This sequence joins TRBV6-4 and TRBJ2-1, with TRBD2 identical over 12 bases. This CDR3 is built from 14 residues. V was pared by 6 bases and J by 6 bases, with 3 bases of the junction left unmatched. The V gene's germline CDR1 is MRHNA and CDR2 SNTAGT. CDR3: CASSTSGRTNEQFF. The DNA of the CDR3 is TGTGCCAGCAGCACTAGCGGGAGGACCAATGAGCAGTTCTTC.

The genes are TRBV29-1 and TRBJ2-5; TRBD1 aligns across 7 bases. The J call could be wrong; TRBJ2-7 is a better fit for the DNA end. This CDR3 comprises 14 residues. The V gene's germline CDR1 is SQVTM and CDR2 ANQGSEA. The CDR3 region is CSVDRTGLSYEQYF. CDR3 DNA: TGCAGCGTGGATCGGACAGGACTCTCCTACGAGCAGTACTTC.

The V call is TRBV18, the J call TRBJ1-3; D unclear. CDR1 and CDR2 (germline): KGHSH, LQKENI. Trimming left V 3 bases short and J 0 bases short, with 12 bases between. The CDR3 spans 16 residues. This CDR3 is CASSPGLISSGNTIYF. CDR3 coding DNA: TGTGCCAGCTCACCCGGACTGATTTCCTCTGGAAACACCATATATTTT.

The chain recombines TRBV5-5 with TRBJ1-4, with D possibly being TRBD1 (6 bases). Trimming stripped 4 bases from V and 6 bases from J, with 13 bases between. CDR3 length: 14 amino acids. The germline gives CDR1 SGHKS, CDR2 YYEKEE (reference sequence). The DNA for the CDR3 is TGTGCCAGCAGCCCGGACCAGGGGCATGAAAAACTGTTTTTT. Translation gives CASSPDQGHEKLFF.

This chain connects TRBV6-4 to TRBJ1-6, with 8 bases that match TRBD1. Losses at the gene ends were 5 bases for V and 6 bases for J; bases not matched to a gene: 6. This CDR3 has 15 residues. Per germline, CDR1 MRHNA and CDR2 SNTAGT. The CDR3 DNA sequence: TGTGCCAGCAGTTACTTGGACAGGGTTAATTCACCCCTCCACTTT. Its translation: CASSYLDRVNSPLHF.

The rearrangement links TRBV15 to TRBJ2-1; 9 nucleotides line up with TRBD1. The V and J ends lost 1 base and 4 bases, in that order; junction bases with no gene match: 8. This CDR3 has 17 residues. Germline CDR1 LNHNV, CDR2 YYDKDF (reference sequence). In DNA form, the CDR3 reads TGTGCCACCAGCAGAGGCCTAGGAGGGACAGGGTACAATGAGCAGTTCTTC. Protein: CATSRGLGGTGYNEQFF.

This clone was seen more than once but under ten times. The chain joins TRBV15 to TRBJ1-1; D unresolved. Germline V gene data show CDR1 as LNHNV and CDR2 as YYDKDF (reference sequence). V was cut by 2 bases and J by 0 bases, with 4 bases left in between. This CDR3 spans 13 amino acids. The CDR3, as DNA: TGTGCCACCAGCAGATCCATGAACACTGAAGCTTTCTTT. It encodes CATSRSMNTEAFF.

This chain uses TRBV7-6 with TRBJ1-2, with unresolved D. The CDR3 has 13 amino acids. V lost 5 bases and J lost 8, with 15 bases in between. Per germline, CDR1 SGHVS and CDR2 FNYEAQ. This CDR3 is CASSPVGVTGYTF. Here the CDR3 DNA reads TGTGCCAGCAGCCCCGTCGGGGTCACGGGCTACACCTTC. Together with reference TRBV7-6 and TRBJ1-2, the CDR3 gives the full variable domain: GAGVSQSPRYKVTKRGQDVALRCDPISGHVSLYWYRQALGQGPEFLTYFNYEAQQDKSGLPNDRFSAERPEGSISTLTIQRTEQRDSAMYRCASSPVGVTGYTFGSGTRLTVV.

V gene TRBV7-9 combines with J gene TRBJ2-5, with TRBD2 matching over 9 bases. The V segment lost 1 base and the J segment 3 bases; nucleotides outside the gene matches: 6. Germline loops: CDR1 SEHNR, CDR2 FQNEAQ (reference sequence). CDR3 length: 16 amino acids. This CDR3 is CASSLVLAGGKETQYF. The DNA for the CDR3 is TGTGCCAGCAGCTTAGTCTTGGCGGGAGGGAAAGAGACCCAGTACTTC.

The chain is built from TRBV7-9 and TRBJ2-7; TRBD2 is a possible D gene (6 bases). Trimming took 3 bases from V and 4 from J, leaving 10 bases between them. The CDR3 has 13 residues. Germline CDR1 and CDR2: SEHNR and FQNEAQ (reference sequence). CDR3 in DNA: TGTGCCAGCAGCTTGGGACTCGATTACGAGCAGTACTTC. This gives the protein CASSLGLDYEQYF.

A single count supports this clone. The CDR3: CASSLDRITDTQYF. DNA of the CDR3: TGCGCCAGCAGCTTGGACAGGATTACAGATACGCAGTATTTT. V and J are TRBV5-1 and TRBJ2-3; TRBD1 might be the D (5 bases). The CDR3 is made up of 14 amino acids. CDR1 is SGHRS, CDR2 YFSETQ, per germline. Trimming took 0 bases from V and 3 from J, leaving 8 bases between them.

The gene calls are TRBV5-1 and TRBJ2-3; no definite D call. CDR3 size: 14 residues. Germline CDR1 reads SGHRS; CDR2 reads YFSETQ. Trimming took 3 bases from V and 2 from J, leaving 10 bases between them. CDR3 in DNA: TGCGCCAGCAGCTCAGGACGGATCACAGATACGCAGTATTTT. It yields the protein CASSSGRITDTQYF.

This clone turned up a few times. The same CDR3 can be traced to other DNA sequences in this sample. This chain uses TRBV5-1 with TRBJ1-4; TRBD1 matches at 7 bases. The CDR3 runs 14 residues. Per the germline V gene, CDR1 is SGHRS and CDR2 is YFSETQ. Trimming removed 4 bases from V and 5 bases from J; junction bases left unmatched: 5. The CDR3 sequence is CASSLGTVNEKLFF. CDR3 nucleotide sequence: TGCGCCAGCAGCCTTGGGACAGTCAATGAAAAACTGTTTTTT.